One sample yielded the 10 T cell receptor beta chains listed below, sequenced in a study of T cell responses to AZD1222 COVID-19 vaccine. Produced via immunoSEQ multiplex PCR; TCRdb's table is partial and in-frame only. The data show approximately 210,000 clones, about 89% seen once. The sequenced sample was peripheral blood, obtained 28 days after the second AZD1222 dose. Source of these receptors: an adult who received the AZD1222 COVID-19 vaccine.

The V gene is TRBV9, the J gene TRBJ2-2; 13 bases are a match to TRBD2. CDR1 is SGDLS and CDR2 is YYNGEE in the germline V gene. The junction had 6 bases not matched to a gene; V was cut back by 1 base and J by 9 bases. The CDR3 is 16 amino acids. The chain's CDR3 is CASSVSTSGRARELFF. The CDR3 nucleotides read TGTGCCAGCAGCGTATCCACTAGCGGGAGGGCCCGGGAGCTGTTTTTT.

This rearrangement joins TRBV19 to TRBJ2-5, with D unresolved. Germline V gene sequence: CDR1 LNHDA, CDR2 SQIVND (reference sequence). This CDR3 contains 14 residues. Trimming removed 4 bases at V and 5 bases at J, with 14 bases between. CDR3 residues: CASSSGGGVETQYF. DNA of the CDR3: TGTGCCAGTAGTAGCGGCGGCGGAGTCGAGACCCAGTACTTC.

In the case of this clone: Other DNA sequences in this specimen translate into the identical CDR3. The chain links TRBV28 to TRBJ1-5; D gene ambiguous. The CDR3 totals 12 residues. Germline-derived CDR1 and CDR2 are MDHEN and SYDVKM. Trimming removed 4 bases at V and 3 bases at J, with 4 bases between. CDR3 sequence reads: CASSSPNQPQHF. CDR3 DNA sequence: TGTGCCAGCAGTTCCCCCAATCAGCCCCAGCATTTT.

The chain has TRBV28 and TRBJ2-7; D tentatively fits TRBD1 or TRBD2 (7 bases each). From germline, CDR1 is MDHEN and CDR2 SYDVKM. V was shortened by 6 bases and J by 7 bases, with 19 bases between the two germline ends. The CDR3 has 14 residues. CDR3 in amino acids: CASRLPGRGGEQYF. In nucleotides, the CDR3 is TGTGCCAGCAGACTTCCGGGCAGGGGGGGGGAGCAGTACTTC.

The gene calls are TRBV19 and TRBJ2-6, with 7 bases identical to TRBD1. From germline, CDR1 is LNHDA and CDR2 SQIVND (reference sequence). V gave up 1 base and J gave up 2 bases; unmatched junction bases: 8. CDR3 length: 18 amino acids. The CDR3 loop is CASSIVYGQEAGANVLTF. CDR3 in DNA: TGTGCCAGTAGTATAGTATACGGACAGGAAGCTGGGGCCAACGTCCTGACTTTC.

This sequence joins TRBV5-4 and TRBJ2-7; TRBD2 matches at 7 bases. The V and J ends lost 0 bases and 2 bases, in that order; junction bases with no gene match: 8. The CDR3 consists of 16 residues. Germline loops: CDR1 SGHNT, CDR2 YYREEE (reference sequence). Here the CDR3 reads CASSLAGSSGAYEQYF. DNA for the CDR3: TGTGCCAGCAGCTTGGCCGGGTCTAGCGGCGCCTACGAGCAGTACTTC. Variable domain in full (rest from reference TRBV5-4 and TRBJ2-7): ETGVTQSPTHLIKTRGQQVTLRCSSQSGHNTVSWYQQALGQGPQFIFQYYREEENGRGNFPPRFSGLQFPNYSSELNVNALELDDSALYLCASSLAGSSGAYEQYFGPGTRLTVT.

The chain links TRBV5-1 to TRBJ2-5, with D possibly being TRBD2 (5 bases). Germline V lookup: CDR1 SGHRS, CDR2 YFSETQ. The length of the CDR3 is 16 residues. V lost 0 bases and J 1 base, leaving 13 bases between the germline ends. CDR3 sequence: CASSLARDGRQETQYF. The CDR3 nucleotides are TGCGCCAGCAGCTTGGCCCGGGATGGGCGCCAAGAGACCCAGTACTTC.

This chain connects TRBV11-3 to TRBJ2-1; D unresolved. V dropped 7 bases and J dropped 8 bases, with 9 bases sitting between them. The germline gives CDR1 SGHNT, CDR2 YENEEA. The CDR3 extends over 11 amino acids. CDR3 sequence: CASTVHDEQFF. In DNA, the CDR3 is TGTGCCAGCACCGTTCACGATGAGCAGTTCTTC.

This chain uses TRBV5-1 with TRBJ2-7, with 9 bases aligning to TRBD1. The V and J ends lost 4 bases and 5 bases, in that order; junction bases with no gene match: 4. This CDR3 is 13 amino acids long. The germline V gene encodes CDR1 SGHRS and CDR2 YFSETQ. CDR3 nucleotide sequence: TGCGCCAGCAGCGCGACAGGGGGGGACGAGCAGTACTTC. Translating it yields CASSATGGDEQYF.

The V and J genes are TRBV19 and TRBJ2-7, with 13 bases identical to TRBD2. The germline CDR1 and CDR2 sequences are LNHDA and SQIVND (reference sequence). V shed 3 bases, J shed 5 bases, and the junction held 13 bases outside the gene matches. The CDR3 totals 18 residues. CDR3 sequence reads: CASSIIARTSGRGDEQYF. The CDR3, as DNA: TGTGCCAGTAGTATTATTGCCCGGACTAGCGGGAGAGGCGACGAGCAGTACTTC.